What follows describes a single T cell receptor (beta chain). What it recognizes is unknown. The sample originates from a study of T-cell memory formation after mild COVID-19. One entry per CDR3 protein results from TCRdb running MiXCR on the 5' RACE reads. The table shows 350,000 to 450,000 distinct CDR3 sequences, with around 27% occurring only once. Broader study findings: A balance of CD4 and CD8 characterized clones contracting day 15 to 85, whereas later expanders leaned CD4+.

V was clipped by 1 base and J by 3 bases; unmatched bases: 12. The length of the CDR3 is 17 residues. Germline CDR1 SQVTM, CDR2 ANQGSEA. The chain combines TRBV29-1 with TRBJ2-3; 8 bases fit TRBD1. This sequence was found in an adult woman who had mild COVID-19 (a few samples of this study predate the infection). Cell type and time point are not known. The sequencing sample was made of PBMCs or a T cell subset sorted from them (not recorded which). The CDR3 bases are TGCAGCGTTGAAGCCCTGGCAAGACAGGGGCGTACAGATACGCAGTATTTT. Translation gives CSVEALARQGRTDTQYF.